What follows is one T cell receptor (beta chain) and its context. The sample originates from a study of blood T cell repertoires in COVID-19. Method: immunoSEQ multiplex PCR; TCRdb's copy keeps in-frame clones and lacks some. The sample has about 150,000 clones; about 80% are singletons. Sequenced material: peripheral blood. This clonotype originated in an elderly woman with acute or convalescent COVID-19.

The CDR3 DNA reads as TGCGCCAGCAGCGGCGCGACGGGATGGAACACTGAAGCTTTCTTT. The encoded protein is CASSGATGWNTEAFF. This chain connects TRBV5-1 to TRBJ1-1; D call uncertain. V was cut by 4 bases and J by 1 base, with 14 bases left in between. CDR3 length equals 15 residues. Germline loops: CDR1 SGHRS, CDR2 YFSETQ.